This T cell receptor (beta chain) was sequenced during a study of blood T cells in healthy people across ages. Study-wide results and caveats: There was no known CMV status for donors, so expanded clonotype changes were possibly confounded. Naive CD4+ cell counts and diversity both ran higher in long-lived than in aged donors.

The V end was cut by 3 bases, the J end by 3 bases, with 5 bases between. This CDR3 region has 12 residues. Germline lookup yields CDR1 MGHRA and CDR2 YSYEKL. With respect to this clonotype: As yet, its antigen is unknown.

Primers used in a second PCR of roughly 7 to 12 cycles were a sample-barcoded 5' primer and a J-beta primer mix. With 12 random nucleotides, a template-switch adaptor tagged each individual cDNA molecule. TCRdb independently ran MiXCR on the 5' RACE reads; one entry per CDR3 protein. The table has 600,000 or so distinct CDR3 sequences, around half seen once. V is TRBV4-1 and J is TRBJ2-5; D remains ambiguous. This TCR came from a man older than 75 in good health. Sequenced input: blood. The chain's CDR3 is CASSHSEETQYF. The CDR3 bases are TGCGCCAGCAGCCACAGTGAAGAGACCCAGTACTTC.